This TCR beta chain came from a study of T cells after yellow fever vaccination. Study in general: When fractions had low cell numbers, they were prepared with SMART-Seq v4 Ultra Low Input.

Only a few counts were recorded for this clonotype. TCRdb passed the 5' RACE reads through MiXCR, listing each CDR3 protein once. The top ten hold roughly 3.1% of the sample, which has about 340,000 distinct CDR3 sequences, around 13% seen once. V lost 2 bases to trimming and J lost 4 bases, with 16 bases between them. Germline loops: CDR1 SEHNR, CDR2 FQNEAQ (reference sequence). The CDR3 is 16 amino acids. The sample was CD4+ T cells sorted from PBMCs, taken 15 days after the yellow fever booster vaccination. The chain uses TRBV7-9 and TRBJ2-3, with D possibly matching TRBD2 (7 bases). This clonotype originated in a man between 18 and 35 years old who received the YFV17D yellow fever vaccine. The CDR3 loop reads CASSLLLGGASDTQYF. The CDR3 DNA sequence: TGTGCCAGCAGCTTACTACTAGGGGGGGCATCAGATACGCAGTATTTT.